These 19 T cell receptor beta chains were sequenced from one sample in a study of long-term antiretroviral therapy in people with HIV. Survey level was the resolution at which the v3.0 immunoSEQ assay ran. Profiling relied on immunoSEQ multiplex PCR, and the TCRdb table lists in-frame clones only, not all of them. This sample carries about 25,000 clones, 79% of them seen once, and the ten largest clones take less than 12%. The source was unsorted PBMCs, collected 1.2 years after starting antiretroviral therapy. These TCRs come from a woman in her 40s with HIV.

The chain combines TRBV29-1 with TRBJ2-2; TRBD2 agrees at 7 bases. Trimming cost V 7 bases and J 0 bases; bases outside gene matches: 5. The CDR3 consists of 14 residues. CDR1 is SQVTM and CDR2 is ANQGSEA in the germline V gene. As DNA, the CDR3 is TGCAGCGGGAGCGGGACGGCGAACACCGGGGAGCTGTTTTTT. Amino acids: CSGSGTANTGELFF.

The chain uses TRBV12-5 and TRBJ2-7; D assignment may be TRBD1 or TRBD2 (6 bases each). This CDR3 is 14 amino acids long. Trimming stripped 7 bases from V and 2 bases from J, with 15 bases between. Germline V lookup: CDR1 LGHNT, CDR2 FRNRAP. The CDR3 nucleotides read TGTGCTAGTGCCCGAGGAGGGGGTACCTACGAGCAGTACTTC. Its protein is CASARGGGTYEQYF.

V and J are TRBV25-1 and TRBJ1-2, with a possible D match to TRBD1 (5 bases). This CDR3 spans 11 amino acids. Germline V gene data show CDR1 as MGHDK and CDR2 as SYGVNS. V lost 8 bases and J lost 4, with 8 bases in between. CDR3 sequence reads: CASWDGYGYTF. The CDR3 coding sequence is TGTGCCAGCTGGGACGGCTATGGCTACACCTTC.

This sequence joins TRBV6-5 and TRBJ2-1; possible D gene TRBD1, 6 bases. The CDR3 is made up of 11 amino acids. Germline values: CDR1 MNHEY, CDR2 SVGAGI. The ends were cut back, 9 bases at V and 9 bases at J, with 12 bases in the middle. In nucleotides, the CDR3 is TGTGCCAGTCGGATAGGGGGTGAGCAGTTCTTC. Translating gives CASRIGGEQFF.

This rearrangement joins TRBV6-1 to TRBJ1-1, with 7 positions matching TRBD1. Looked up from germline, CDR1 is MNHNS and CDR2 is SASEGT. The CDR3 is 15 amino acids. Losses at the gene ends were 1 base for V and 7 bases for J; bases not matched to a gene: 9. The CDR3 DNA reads TGTGCCAGCAGTGAAGATAAGGGGGCGGTGGGTGAAGCTTTCTTT. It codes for CASSEDKGAVGEAFF.

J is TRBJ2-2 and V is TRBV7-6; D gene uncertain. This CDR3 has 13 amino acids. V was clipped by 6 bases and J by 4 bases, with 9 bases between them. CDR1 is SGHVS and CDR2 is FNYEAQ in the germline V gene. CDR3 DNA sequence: TGTGCCAGCAGAACGGAGTTCACCGGGGAGCTGTTTTTT. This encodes CASRTEFTGELFF.

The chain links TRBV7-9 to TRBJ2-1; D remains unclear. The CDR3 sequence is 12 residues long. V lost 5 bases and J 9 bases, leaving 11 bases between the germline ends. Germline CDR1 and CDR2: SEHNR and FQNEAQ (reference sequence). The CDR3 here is CASSPLFPEQFF. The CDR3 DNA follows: TGTGCCAGCAGCCCGTTGTTCCCTGAGCAGTTCTTC.

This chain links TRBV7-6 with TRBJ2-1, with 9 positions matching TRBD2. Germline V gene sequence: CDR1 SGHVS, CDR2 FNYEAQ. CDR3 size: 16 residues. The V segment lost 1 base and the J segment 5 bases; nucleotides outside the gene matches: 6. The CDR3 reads CASSLEVGTSNNEQFF. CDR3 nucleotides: TGTGCCAGCAGCTTAGAAGTAGGGACTAGCAACAATGAGCAGTTCTTC.

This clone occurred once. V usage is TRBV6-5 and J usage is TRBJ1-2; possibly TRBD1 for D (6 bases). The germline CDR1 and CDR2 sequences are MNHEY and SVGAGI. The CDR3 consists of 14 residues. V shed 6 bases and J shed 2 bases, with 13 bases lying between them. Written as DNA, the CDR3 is TGTGCCAGCAGAAAGGGGGGCGGCAACTATGGCTACACCTTC. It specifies CASRKGGGNYGYTF.

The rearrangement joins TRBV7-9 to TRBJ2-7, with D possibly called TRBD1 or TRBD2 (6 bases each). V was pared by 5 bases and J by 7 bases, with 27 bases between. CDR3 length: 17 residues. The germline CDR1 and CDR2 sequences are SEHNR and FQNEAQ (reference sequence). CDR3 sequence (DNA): TGTGCCAGCAGCCCTAGCGAGGGTGGGGACACGGGTTGGGAGCAGTACTTC. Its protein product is CASSPSEGGDTGWEQYF.

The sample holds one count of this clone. CDR3 sequence: CASSFFAGGKSYEQYF. CDR3 bases: TGTGCCAGCAGCTTTTTCGCAGGGGGCAAATCCTACGAGCAGTACTTC. The V call is TRBV5-6, the J call TRBJ2-7, with 8 bases matching TRBD1. Trimming cost V 2 bases and J 1 base; bases outside gene matches: 8. Germline CDR1 is SGHDT and CDR2 is YYEEEE. This CDR3 is built from 16 residues.

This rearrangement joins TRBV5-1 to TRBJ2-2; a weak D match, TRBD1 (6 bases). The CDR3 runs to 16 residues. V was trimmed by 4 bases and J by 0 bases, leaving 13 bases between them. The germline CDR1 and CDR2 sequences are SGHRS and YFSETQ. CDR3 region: CASSPGTLTNTGELFF. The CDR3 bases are TGCGCCAGCAGCCCCGGGACACTAACGAACACCGGGGAGCTGTTTTTT. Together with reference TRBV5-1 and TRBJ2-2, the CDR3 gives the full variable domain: KAGVTQTPRYLIKTRGQQVTLSCSPISGHRSVSWYQQTPGQGLQFLFEYFSETQRNKGNFPGRFSGRQFSNSRSEMNVSTLELGDSALYLCASSPGTLTNTGELFFGEGSRLTVL.

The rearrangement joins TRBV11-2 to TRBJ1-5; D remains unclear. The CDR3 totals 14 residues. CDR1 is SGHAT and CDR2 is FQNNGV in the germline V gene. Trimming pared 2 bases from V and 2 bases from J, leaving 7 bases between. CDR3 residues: CASSLPGRNQPQHF. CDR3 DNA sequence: TGTGCCAGCAGCTTACCGGGTCGCAATCAGCCCCAGCATTTT.

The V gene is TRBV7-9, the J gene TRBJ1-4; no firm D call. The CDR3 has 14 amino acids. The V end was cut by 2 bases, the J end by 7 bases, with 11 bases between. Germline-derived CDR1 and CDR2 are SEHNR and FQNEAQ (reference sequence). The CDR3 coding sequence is TGTGCCAGCAGCTTATTATCCGGGGTTGAAAAACTGTTTTTT. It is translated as CASSLLSGVEKLFF.

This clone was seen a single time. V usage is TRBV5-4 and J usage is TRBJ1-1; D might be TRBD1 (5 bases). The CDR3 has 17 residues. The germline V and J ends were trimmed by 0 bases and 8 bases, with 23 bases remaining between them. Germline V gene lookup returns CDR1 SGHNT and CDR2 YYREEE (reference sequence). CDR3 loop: CASSLALDRSKIPEAFF. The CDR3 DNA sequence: TGTGCCAGCAGCTTGGCCCTAGACAGATCGAAGATACCGGAAGCTTTCTTT.

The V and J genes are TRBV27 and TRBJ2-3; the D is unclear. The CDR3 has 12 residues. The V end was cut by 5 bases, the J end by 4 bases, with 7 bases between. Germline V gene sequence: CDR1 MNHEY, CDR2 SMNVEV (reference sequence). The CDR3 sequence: CASSAYADTQYF. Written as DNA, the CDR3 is TGTGCCAGCAGTGCGTATGCAGATACGCAGTATTTT.

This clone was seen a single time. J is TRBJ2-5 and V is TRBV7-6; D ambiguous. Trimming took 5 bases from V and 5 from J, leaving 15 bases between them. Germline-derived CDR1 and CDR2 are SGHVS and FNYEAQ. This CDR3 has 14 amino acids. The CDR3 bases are TGTGCCAGCAGCCCAAGAGGAAGGCGGGAGACCCAGTACTTC. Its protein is CASSPRGRRETQYF.

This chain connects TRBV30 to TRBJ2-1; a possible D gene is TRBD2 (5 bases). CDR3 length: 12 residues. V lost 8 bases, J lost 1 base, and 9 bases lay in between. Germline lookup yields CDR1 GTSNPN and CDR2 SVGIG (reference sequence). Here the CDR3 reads CAQEDSYNEQFF. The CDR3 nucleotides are TGTGCCCAGGAGGATTCCTACAATGAGCAGTTCTTC.

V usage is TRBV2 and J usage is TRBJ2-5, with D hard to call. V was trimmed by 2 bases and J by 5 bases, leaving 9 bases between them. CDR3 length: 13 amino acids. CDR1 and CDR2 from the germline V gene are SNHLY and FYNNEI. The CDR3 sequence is CASSETLRETQYF. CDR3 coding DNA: TGTGCCAGCAGTGAAACCCTTCGGGAGACCCAGTACTTC.